Shown below are 32 T cell receptor beta chains from a single sample sequenced in a study of CD8+CD57+ T cells in acquired aplastic anemia. By flow cytometry, patients selected for sequencing had shown an expansion of CD8+CD57+ cells. Genomic DNA constituted the template upon which TCR beta VDJ and CDR3 profiling was performed. TCRdb re-called the reads through MiXCR, storing one row per CDR3 protein. This sample yields a few hundred thousand distinct CDR3 sequences, of which 82% are seen a single time; 40% to 50% belongs to the top ten. Material for sequencing was sorted CD4+, CD8+, or CD8+CD57+ T cells (not recorded which) from PBMCs. The receptor source for this set is a human donor with aplastic anemia.

This clonotype was picked up many times. The V call is TRBV5-5, the J call TRBJ2-7; D is uncertain. V was cut by 5 bases and J by 3 bases, with 18 bases left in between. From germline, CDR1 is SGHKS and CDR2 YYEKEE (reference sequence). This CDR3 comprises 15 residues. CDR3 loop: CASREGTQDYYEQYF. The CDR3 bases are TGTGCCAGCAGAGAAGGCACCCAGGATTACTACGAGCAGTACTTC.

The J gene is TRBJ2-3, the V gene TRBV5-6; 7 nucleotides line up with TRBD2. V dropped 4 bases and J dropped 4; count of bases not matched to a gene: 3. In germline, CDR1 is SGHDT, CDR2 YYEEEE. CDR3 length: 13 amino acids. CDR3 residues: CASSVGRADTQYF. For the CDR3, the DNA is TGTGCCAGCAGCGTGGGGAGGGCAGATACGCAGTATTTT.

Regarding this clonotype: An end of the junction differs from the germline gene, which may be a read error. The CDR3 reads CASSLDSRPVGGYTF. Written as DNA, the CDR3 is TGTGCTAGCAGCTTAGACAGCCGTCCCGTCGGTGGCTACACCTTC. The chain uses TRBV7-6 and TRBJ1-2, with a weak D call TRBD1 (5 bases). This CDR3 is built from 15 residues. The germline CDR1 and CDR2 sequences are SGHVS and FNYEAQ.

The genes are TRBV6-1 and TRBJ2-1; TRBD2 matches 15 bases. This CDR3 contains 16 residues. From germline, CDR1 is MNHNS and CDR2 SASEGT. Losses at the gene ends were 2 bases for V and 9 bases for J; bases not matched to a gene: 5. CDR3 nucleotide sequence: TGTGCCAGCAGTGAACGGCCGGGACTAGCGGGGGGTGAGCAGTTCTTC. Amino acid sequence: CASSERPGLAGGEQFF.

The chain links TRBV11-3 to TRBJ2-3; a possible D gene is TRBD1 (6 bases). Germline V gene lookup returns CDR1 SGHNT and CDR2 YENEEA. The CDR3 sequence is 16 residues long. V dropped 3 bases and J dropped 1 base, with 14 bases sitting between them. The CDR3 DNA reads TGTGCCAGCAGCTTCACAGGGATAGCCCGCACAGATACGCAGTATTTT. Translation: CASSFTGIARTDTQYF.

Worth noting for this clonotype: The DNA is omitted, as the CDR3 cannot be located on it reliably, and the CDR3 follows TCRdb's listing. The chain combines TRBV7-4 with TRBJ2-3. From its first to its last residue, the CDR3 has 14 amino acids. Germline loops: CDR1 SGHVT, CDR2 SQSDAQ. CDR3: CASSVAVASSTSCF.

This chain connects TRBV7-2 to TRBJ2-3; TRBD2 is a possible D gene (6 bases). In germline, CDR1 is SGHTA, CDR2 FQGNSA. V was clipped by 1 base and J by 13 bases, with 18 bases between them. This CDR3 has 14 residues. Here the CDR3 reads CASSLVGTSSNEYF. CDR3 nucleotide sequence: TGTGCCAGCAGCTTAGTAGGCACTAGCTCTAACGAGTATTTT.

The rearrangement uses TRBV2 and TRBJ2-7; TRBD1 matches at 12 bases. The CDR3 is 14 residues long. Germline assignment: CDR1 SNHLY and CDR2 FYNNEI. Trimming took 10 bases from V and 4 from J; bases not matched to a gene: 8. The CDR3 region is CANVGTGGGYEQYF. The CDR3 DNA reads as TGTGCCAACGTCGGGACAGGGGGCGGTTACGAGCAGTACTTC.

In regard to this clonotype: The conserved phenylalanine or tryptophan is not found at the CDR3 terminus, so this likely reflects a read error. The limits of the CDR3 on the DNA are not certain, so only TCRdb's listed CDR3 is given. This sequence joins TRBV2 and TRBJ2-6; no check of the table's D call, TRBD1, against the DNA was made. CDR1 and CDR2 from the germline V gene are SNHLY and FYNNEI. The CDR3 has 16 amino acids, counting both end residues. The CDR3 here is CASGDAGTDTQYFVPG.

In this sample, this clonotype turned up once. Given the absence of the conserved phenylalanine or tryptophan at the CDR3 end, a read error is likely. Because the CDR3's place on the DNA is in doubt, the DNA is left out and the CDR3 is given as listed by TCRdb. The chain combines TRBV24-1 with TRBJ1-2. Germline CDR1 reads KGHDR; CDR2 reads SFDVKD. The CDR3 is 13 residues long, counting both termini. CDR3 loop: CASSLDQTYGDTL.

The CDR3 region has the DNA TGTGCCAGCGGAGGCGCTGGAAAGTTTGAGGACTTCTACTTC. It encodes CASGGAGKFEDFYF. The chain uses TRBV9 and TRBJ2-7, with a possible D match to TRBD2 (5 bases). The CDR3 length is 14 residues. Trimming pared 7 bases from V and 13 bases from J, leaving 27 bases between. Germline V gives CDR1 SGDLS, CDR2 YYNGEE.

The V call is TRBV2, the J call TRBJ1-6; TRBD1 might be the D (5 bases). The CDR3 has 14 amino acids. Trimming stripped 3 bases from V and 7 bases from J, with 10 bases between. The germline gives CDR1 SNHLY, CDR2 FYNNEI. Written as DNA, the CDR3 is TGTGCCAGCAGTGATACGGGACCGAATTCACCCCTCCACTTT. Protein sequence: CASSDTGPNSPLHF.

CDR3 nucleotide sequence: TGTAGCAGCAGCGTACCGGGAGGTCCCGATACGCAGTATTTT. This translates into CSSSVPGGPDTQYF. V and J are TRBV7-8 and TRBJ2-3, with TRBD2 matching over 7 bases. Germline assignment: CDR1 SGHVS and CDR2 FQNEAQ. There are 14 residues in the CDR3.

In the case of this clonotype: One junction end disagrees with the germline gene, perhaps due to a read error. This chain joins TRBV19 and TRBJ1-1, with D hard to call. Germline CDR1 and CDR2: LNHDA and SQIVND (reference sequence). The CDR3 is 15 residues long. The CDR3 nucleotides read TGTGCCAGTAGTATTACTAGTGAGAGCTACAATGAGCATTTCTTC. Translating gives CASSITSESYNEHFF.

This clonotype was seen more than once but under ten times. The chain joins TRBV11-3 to TRBJ2-5; D possibly uses TRBD1 or TRBD2 (5 bases each). Germline lookup yields CDR1 SGHNT and CDR2 YENEEA. Trimming stripped 0 bases from V and 4 bases from J, with 12 bases between. This CDR3 region has 15 residues. Here the CDR3 reads CASSLDRTGGETQYF. The CDR3 region has the DNA TGTGCCAGCAGCTTAGACCGGACTGGGGGAGAGACCCAGTACTTC.

J is TRBJ2-3 and V is TRBV7-9, with D possibly matching TRBD1 (6 bases). TRBJ1-6 matches the DNA end more closely, so the J call is doubtful. This CDR3 is built from 14 residues. Germline CDR1 reads SEHNR; CDR2 reads FQNEAQ (reference sequence). CDR3 sequence: CASSIGGGRDPLHF. The CDR3 DNA reads as TGTGCCAGCAGCATAGGGGGGGGTCGGGATCCCCTCCACTTT.

In this sample, this clonotype turned up a few times. The chain has TRBV7-8 and TRBJ2-1; D may be TRBD1 or TRBD2 (6 bases each). Trimming took 3 bases from V and 8 from J, leaving 20 bases between them. The length of the CDR3 is 16 residues. Germline loops: CDR1 SGHVS, CDR2 FQNEAQ. The chain's CDR3 is CASSLGGGPGQDEQFF. DNA for the CDR3: TGTGCCAGCAGCTTGGGGGGCGGTCCCGGTCAGGATGAGCAGTTCTTC.

V usage is TRBV9 and J usage is TRBJ1-5, with D maybe TRBD1 (6 bases). V was trimmed by 0 bases and J by 5 bases, leaving 15 bases between them. The CDR3 loop spans 16 amino acids. The germline V gene has CDR1 SGDLS and CDR2 YYNGEE. CDR3 bases: TGTGCCAGCAGCGTAGGGGGGCAGAGCACAGATCAGCCCCAGCATTTT. Its protein is CASSVGGQSTDQPQHF.

The count of this clonotype is one. The CDR3 carries no conserved terminal phenylalanine or tryptophan, so it likely arises from a read error. It is unclear where the CDR3 begins or ends on the DNA, so no DNA is shown, and the CDR3 is as TCRdb lists it. V is TRBV7-9 and J is TRBJ2-3; the table's D gene call, TRBD1, was not cross checked with the DNA. Germline CDR1 and CDR2: SEHNR and FQNEAQ (reference sequence). The CDR3 extends over 13 residues, inclusive of both ends. This chain's CDR3 is CASSFGPGDLLFG.

This clonotype has just a few counts. This rearrangement joins TRBV7-9 to TRBJ2-1; D is undetermined. Trimming shortened V by 5 bases and J by 5 bases, and 7 bases separated the two germline ends. Germline loops: CDR1 SEHNR, CDR2 FQNEAQ (reference sequence). CDR3 length: 12 residues. The CDR3 DNA is TGTGCCAGCAGCCCGGTGGACAATGAGCAGTTCTTC. Residues: CASSPVDNEQFF.

The count of this clonotype is one. This chain uses TRBV14 with TRBJ1-6; possible D gene TRBD1, 5 bases. V shed 1 base and J shed 9 bases, with 16 bases lying between them. The CDR3 has 16 amino acids. Germline V gene data show CDR1 as SGHDN and CDR2 as FVKESK. The CDR3 spells CASSQVGLSTGSPLHF. The CDR3 bases are TGTGCCAGCAGCCAAGTGGGACTTTCAACGGGTTCACCCCTCCACTTT.

The gene calls are TRBV2 and TRBJ1-1; D perhaps matches TRBD1 (5 bases). V lost 4 bases, J lost 4 bases, and 10 bases lay in between. This CDR3 has 13 amino acids. Germline V gene data show CDR1 as SNHLY and CDR2 as FYNNEI. This CDR3 reads CASSVVGGTEAFF. The CDR3 DNA is TGTGCCAGCAGTGTAGTGGGGGGCACTGAAGCTTTCTTT.

As concerns this clonotype: The final CDR3 position lacks the conserved phenylalanine or tryptophan, pointing to a likely read error. The DNA is left out, because the CDR3 cannot be placed on it with certainty; the CDR3 is given as TCRdb lists it. J is TRBJ2-6 and V is TRBV15; the table assigns TRBD2, which was not confirmed against the DNA. Per germline, CDR1 LNHNV and CDR2 YYDKDF (reference sequence). The CDR3 has 16 amino acids, counting both end residues. CDR3 sequence: CATSRGSSQGAQDFTP.

This clonotype was recorded only once. The chain combines TRBV7-8 with TRBJ1-6; D unresolved. V lost 1 base and J lost 15, with 22 bases in between. The germline V gene encodes CDR1 SGHVS and CDR2 FQNEAQ. This CDR3 has 16 residues. CDR3 bases: TGTGCCAGCAGCTTAGGGGGAGGCGGCTATAAGCAGTACCTCCACTTT. Residues: CASSLGGGGYKQYLHF.

V usage is TRBV7-8 and J usage is TRBJ2-6; a weak D match, TRBD2 (6 bases). Looked up from germline, CDR1 is SGHVS and CDR2 is FQNEAQ. This CDR3 comprises 16 residues. V was pared by 0 bases and J by 16 bases, with 22 bases between. The CDR3 is CASSLAGGSGTQYLTF. DNA of the CDR3: TGTGCCAGCAGCTTAGCGGGAGGTTCCGGTACGCAGTATCTGACTTTC.

In DNA, the CDR3 is TGTGCCAGTAGTGATGGGGGGGAGCATGAGCAGTTCTTC. Residues: CASSDGGEHEQFF. The rearrangement joins TRBV7-3 to TRBJ2-1, with 7 bases lining up with TRBD2. Germline V gene sequence: CDR1 SGHTA, CDR2 FQGTGA. The CDR3 runs to 13 residues. V was clipped by 9 bases and J by 8 bases; unmatched bases: 10. The full variable domain, with the rest looked up from reference TRBV7-3 and TRBJ2-1, is GAGVSQTPSNKVTEKGKYVELRCDPISGHTALYWYRQSLGQGPEFLIYFQGTGAADDSGLPNDRFFAVRPEGSVSTLKIQRTERGDSAVYLCASSDGGEHEQFFGPGTRLTVL.

J is TRBJ2-7 and V is TRBV20-1, with D unresolved. The CDR3 totals 12 residues. Germline V gene data show CDR1 as DFQATT and CDR2 as SNEGSKA (reference sequence). V was cut by 0 bases and J by 5 bases, with 8 bases left in between. The CDR3: CSARDYTDEQYF. In DNA form, the CDR3 reads TGCAGTGCTAGAGATTATACGGACGAGCAGTACTTC.

As concerns this clonotype: Possible read error: a much larger clone is one base away. The CDR3 carries no conserved terminal phenylalanine or tryptophan, so it likely arises from a read error. The limits of the CDR3 on the DNA are not certain, so only TCRdb's listed CDR3 is given. The J gene is TRBJ2-1, the V gene TRBV7-3; TRBD1, the table's D call, was not compared with the DNA. Germline values: CDR1 SGHTA, CDR2 FQGTGA. With termini counted, the CDR3 has 13 amino acids. The CDR3 spells CASSLAHGTKQTQ.

A note on this clonotype: A read error is likely, as this CDR3 ends without the conserved phenylalanine or tryptophan. The DNA is omitted, as the CDR3 cannot be located on it reliably, and the CDR3 follows TCRdb's listing. The chain links TRBV2 to TRBJ2-6; whether TRBD1, the table's D call, matches the DNA was not checked. From germline, CDR1 is SNHLY and CDR2 FYNNEI. Both ends counted, the CDR3 spans 16 residues. The CDR3 loop reads CASGDGGTDTQNFRTV.

The rearrangement joins TRBV7-9 to TRBJ1-2; D is uncertain. Looked up from germline, CDR1 is SEHNR and CDR2 is FQNEAQ (reference sequence). The CDR3 is made up of 15 amino acids. The germline V and J ends were trimmed by 3 bases and 10 bases, with 21 bases remaining between them. The CDR3: CASSLAGGSNNHYTF. For the CDR3, the DNA is TGTGCCAGCAGCTTGGCGGGAGGGTCCAATAATCACTACACCTTC. The whole variable domain, remainder taken from reference TRBV7-9 and TRBJ1-2, is DTGVSQNPRHKITKRGQNVTFRCDPISEHNRLYWYRQTLGQGPEFLTYFQNEAQLEKSRLLSDRFSAERPKGSFSTLEIQRTEQGDSAMYLCASSLAGGSNNHYTFGSGTRLTVV.

As regards this clonotype: This likely comes from a read error, as the CDR3 has no conserved phenylalanine or tryptophan at its end. The DNA is omitted, as the CDR3 cannot be located on it reliably, and the CDR3 follows TCRdb's listing. The chain joins TRBV7-2 to TRBJ1-1; TRBD1 is the table's D call and was not checked against the DNA. Per the germline V gene, CDR1 is SGHTA and CDR2 is FQGNSA. The CDR3 sequence runs 13 residues, both termini included. The CDR3 here is CASSSDGADQYVG.

The sample holds a few counts of this clonotype. V usage is TRBV5-5 and J usage is TRBJ2-4; TRBD1 might be the D (6 bases). Germline CDR1 and CDR2: SGHKS and YYEKEE (reference sequence). CDR3 length: 12 amino acids. Trimming took 0 bases from V and 8 from J, leaving 6 bases between them. Here the CDR3 DNA reads TGTGCCAGCAGCTTGGACAGGGACATTCAGTACTTC. This encodes CASSLDRDIQYF. Using reference TRBV5-5 and TRBJ2-4 for the parts outside the CDR3, the full variable domain is DAGVTQSPTHLIKTRGQQVTLRCSPISGHKSVSWYQQVLGQGPQFIFQYYEKEERGRGNFPDRFSARQFPNYSSELNVNALLLGDSALYLCASSLDRDIQYFGAGTRLSVL.